This T cell receptor beta chain was recovered during a study of shared T cell receptors in the human thymus. Method: immunoSEQ multiplex PCR; TCRdb's copy keeps in-frame clones and lacks some. This table holds hundreds of thousands of clones, about 80% found once. From germline, CDR1 is MNHEY and CDR2 SMNVEV (reference sequence). The V gene lost 6 bases and the J gene lost 2 bases, with 17 bases spanning the gap. The CDR3 has 15 residues. These data are also associated with another study on human thymus T cells. That source reports: Donation was from healthy Finnish infants who were having corrective surgery that addressed congenital heart defects. Thymus specimens were resections from corrective heart surgery. Repertoires sampled from thymus and blood appeared biased in V and J gene usage. Unrelated individuals had highly overlapping thymic repertoires, as reported in related research.

Sequences were obtained from thymocytes. The chain combines TRBV27 with TRBJ2-7; possible D gene TRBD1, 6 bases. This sequence originates from a boy less than two years old with a congenital heart defect. The CDR3 reads CASRTSGTYTYEQYF. The DNA for the CDR3 is TGTGCCAGCAGGACTTCCGGGACATACACCTACGAGCAGTACTTC.